This entry lists 14 T cell receptor beta chains sequenced from one sample in a study of technical replicates of blood from four donors. Only in-frame clones appear in the TCRdb table, and some are missing; sequencing was by immunoSEQ multiplex PCR. The sample carries approximately 78,000 clones, roughly 92% recorded once. The sequenced material came from T cells isolated from PBMCs. These receptor sequences come from a human donor in good health.

This chain joins TRBV11-3 and TRBJ1-1, with a tentative D call TRBD1 (6 bases). Germline V gene lookup returns CDR1 SGHNT and CDR2 YENEEA. V dropped 8 bases and J dropped 3 bases, with 16 bases sitting between them. The CDR3 is 14 residues long. For the CDR3, the DNA is TGTGCCAGCGCCCTACAGGGTGGGGACACTGAAGCTTTCTTT. This encodes CASALQGGDTEAFF. Filled out from reference TRBV11-3 and TRBJ1-1, the complete variable domain reads EAGVVQSPRYKIIEKKQPVAFWCNPISGHNTLYWYLQNLGQGPELLIRYENEEAVDDSQLPKDRFSAERLKGVDSTLKIQPAELGDSAVYLCASALQGGDTEAFFGQGTRLTVV.

This chain joins TRBV15 and TRBJ1-2, with TRBD1 matching 7 bases. V was pared by 3 bases and J by 6 bases, with 7 bases of the junction left unmatched. CDR1 LNHNV and CDR2 YYDKDF come from the germline V gene (reference sequence). This CDR3 has 14 residues. CDR3 loop: CATSSLDRKDGYTF. The CDR3 bases are TGTGCCACCAGCAGTTTGGACAGGAAGGATGGCTACACCTTC.

The V and J genes are TRBV14 and TRBJ2-5; TRBD2 is a possible D gene (6 bases). Germline CDR1 and CDR2: SGHDN and FVKESK. The CDR3 spans 13 residues. Trimming cost V 8 bases and J 3 bases, with 13 bases left between them. CDR3 residues: CASGMGGEETQYF. DNA of the CDR3: TGTGCCAGCGGGATGGGGGGAGAAGAGACCCAGTACTTC.

The gene calls are TRBV15 and TRBJ1-1; unclear D gene. The CDR3 spans 14 residues. CDR1 is LNHNV, CDR2 YYDKDF, per germline (reference sequence). The V end was cut by 3 bases, the J end by 5 bases, with 13 bases between. CDR3 amino acids: CATSRPEGWTEAFF. CDR3 DNA: TGTGCCACCAGCAGGCCCGAGGGTTGGACTGAAGCTTTCTTT.

The chain links TRBV4-2 to TRBJ1-2, with D perhaps matching TRBD1 (6 bases). Trimming pared 0 bases from V and 2 bases from J, leaving 16 bases between. This CDR3 has 17 residues. Germline V lookup: CDR1 LGHNA, CDR2 YNFKEQ. In DNA, the CDR3 is TGTGCCAGCAGCCAAGAGACGGGGGGCTATAAGAACTATGGCTACACCTTC. As protein: CASSQETGGYKNYGYTF.

V is TRBV30 and J is TRBJ2-6, with 7 nucleotides matching TRBD1. Germline V gene lookup returns CDR1 GTSNPN and CDR2 SVGIG (reference sequence). The CDR3 is 14 residues long. Trimming removed 3 bases from V and 9 bases from J; junction bases left unmatched: 8. This CDR3 is CAWRQTGMSNVLTF. CDR3 DNA: TGTGCCTGGAGGCAGACAGGGATGAGCAACGTCCTGACTTTC.

As DNA, the CDR3 is TGTGCCAGCAGCTTAGCCTTCGGAGACAGGGGGCTTTATGGCTACACCTTC. Residues: CASSLAFGDRGLYGYTF. This chain links TRBV7-8 with TRBJ1-2; TRBD1 matches 10 bases. Germline CDR1 and CDR2: SGHVS and FQNEAQ. The CDR3 spans 17 residues. V was pared by 0 bases and J by 5 bases, with 9 bases of the junction left unmatched. The whole variable domain, filled in from reference TRBV7-8 and TRBJ1-2, reads GAGVSQSPRYKVAKRGQDVALRCDPISGHVSLFWYQQALGQGPEFLTYFQNEAQLDKSGLPSDRFFAERPEGSVSTLKIQRTQQEDSAVYLCASSLAFGDRGLYGYTFGSGTRLTVV.

The CDR3 bases are TGTGCCAGCAGTGGCGGGAGCGGGGGTTACAATGAGCAGTTCTTC. Protein: CASSGGSGGYNEQFF. The chain recombines TRBV27 with TRBJ2-1, with 8 bases fitting TRBD2. There are 15 residues in the CDR3. CDR1 is MNHEY and CDR2 is SMNVEV in the germline V gene (reference sequence). V was pared by 5 bases and J by 4 bases, with 7 bases of the junction left unmatched.

This rearrangement joins TRBV29-1 to TRBJ1-1, with D hard to call. CDR1 is SQVTM, CDR2 ANQGSEA, per germline. Trimming left V 4 bases short and J 6 bases short, with 15 bases between. The length of the CDR3 is 13 residues. CDR3 region: CSVVTSPSSEAFF. CDR3 DNA: TGCAGCGTTGTAACTTCCCCTAGCTCTGAAGCTTTCTTT.

The chain employs TRBV11-2 and TRBJ1-5; D remains ambiguous. The V end was cut by 0 bases, the J end by 1 base, with 7 bases between. CDR3 size: 15 residues. CDR1 and CDR2 from the germline V gene are SGHAT and FQNNGV. Written as DNA, the CDR3 is TGTGCCAGCAGCTTAGAGGCGGCAAGCAATCAGCCCCAGCATTTT. Translating it yields CASSLEAASNQPQHF.

The V and J genes are TRBV7-2 and TRBJ2-3; TRBD2 is a possible D gene (6 bases). Germline loops: CDR1 SGHTA, CDR2 FQGNSA. Trimming pared 0 bases from V and 2 bases from J, leaving 12 bases between. The CDR3 is 16 amino acids. CDR3 in amino acids: CASSLASWTNTDTQYF. CDR3 bases: TGTGCCAGCAGCTTAGCGTCGTGGACTAACACAGATACGCAGTATTTT.

The chain recombines TRBV9 with TRBJ2-1; TRBD2 agrees at 13 bases. The germline gives CDR1 SGDLS, CDR2 YYNGEE. Germline trimming cut 1 base from V and 9 bases from J; bases unmatched to any gene: 16. The CDR3 spans 19 residues. This CDR3 reads CASSVSGLAGAPGVGEQFF. CDR3 nucleotide sequence: TGTGCCAGCAGCGTATCTGGACTAGCGGGAGCCCCAGGTGTCGGTGAGCAGTTCTTC. The full variable domain, with the rest looked up from reference TRBV9 and TRBJ2-1, is DSGVTQTPKHLITATGQRVTLRCSPRSGDLSVYWYQQSLDQGLQFLIQYYNGEERAKGNILERFSAQQFPDLHSELNLSSLELGDSALYFCASSVSGLAGAPGVGEQFFGPGTRLTVL.

The rearrangement uses TRBV30 and TRBJ2-1; TRBD1 is a possible D gene (6 bases). Trimming cost V 0 bases and J 5 bases, with 14 bases left between them. This CDR3 is 15 amino acids long. Germline V gives CDR1 GTSNPN, CDR2 SVGIG (reference sequence). The CDR3 coding sequence is TGTGCCTGGAGTGTAGGCCAGGGGTGGAACAATGAGCAGTTCTTC. Amino acids: CAWSVGQGWNNEQFF. Full variable domain (remainder filled in from reference TRBV30 and TRBJ2-1): SQTIHQWPATLVQPVGSPLSLECTVEGTSNPNLYWYRQAAGRGLQLLFYSVGIGQISSEVPQNLSASRPQDRQFILSSKKLLLSDSGFYLCAWSVGQGWNNEQFFGPGTRLTVL.

The chain combines TRBV2 with TRBJ1-4; D is perhaps TRBD1 (5 bases). Per the germline V gene, CDR1 is SNHLY and CDR2 is FYNNEI. The CDR3 spans 16 residues. The germline V and J ends were trimmed by 2 bases and 2 bases, with 12 bases remaining between them. DNA for the CDR3: TGTGCCAGCAGTGAAATCGGGGGGGAGACTAATGAAAAACTGTTTTTT. It codes for CASSEIGGETNEKLFF.